Listed below are T cell receptor beta chains from one sample, sequenced in a study of blood T cell repertoires in COVID-19. Clones were sequenced by immunoSEQ multiplex PCR, and TCRdb holds only the in-frame ones, with some missing. The sample comprises around 65,000 clones, more than 75% of which are singletons, and approximately 1.5% rests with the top ten. The sequenced sample was peripheral blood. These receptors all come from a human donor in a cohort sampled during active COVID-19. Both conserved end residues are part of each CDR3. The D gene is left open where the match is weak. The size of a clone is reported for some rows only, either as once, few or many, or as a class for expanded clones.

TRBV7-2	TRBJ2-1	TRBD2	-	TGTGCCAGCAGCCCCAGCGGGAGACTTAACAATGAGCAGTTCTTC	CASSPSGRLNNEQFF
TRBV6-5	TRBJ1-2	-	-	TGTGCCAGCAGATTAGACAGCTATGGCTACACCTTC	CASRLDSYGYTF
TRBV9	TRBJ2-3	TRBD2	-	TGTGCCAGCAGCCGGCGCCTCTTACTAGCGGGCTCGAGCACAGATACGCAGTATTTT	CASSRRLLLAGSSTDTQYF
TRBV2	TRBJ1-5	-	-	TGTGCCAGCAGGACAGGTTATAGCAATCAGCCCCAGCATTTT	CASRTGYSNQPQHF
TRBV9	TRBJ1-5	-	-	TGTGCCAGCAGCGACCAAGGTAGCGATCAGCCCCAGCATTTT	CASSDQGSDQPQHF
TRBV19	TRBJ2-5	-	-	TGTGCCAGTAGTACGACAGGTACCCAAAAGACCCAGTACTTC	CASSTTGTQKTQYF
TRBV24-1	TRBJ2-1	TRBD2	-	TGTGCCACCAGTGACCCGGGGGGGTCCTACAATGAGCAGTTCTTC	CATSDPGGSYNEQFF
TRBV6-5	TRBJ1-5	-	-	TGTGCCAGCACCCCAGGGAGCAATCAGCCCCAGCATTTT	CASTPGSNQPQHF
TRBV9	TRBJ2-3	-	-	TGTGCCAGCAGCGTAGGCCCTAGCCAAGATACGCAGTATTTT	CASSVGPSQDTQYF
TRBV11-2	TRBJ1-5	-	-	TGTGCCAGCAGCCCGGCAGGGGATGGCCCCCAGCATTTT	CASSPAGDGPQHF
TRBV9	TRBJ2-1	-	once	TGTGCCAGCAGCGTAGAATTGAAGCCCGATGAGCAGTTCTTC	CASSVELKPDEQFF
TRBV10-3	TRBJ1-2	-	-	TGTGCCATCAGAGGGGGTCAGGGGACCTATGGCTACACCTTC	CAIRGGQGTYGYTF
TRBV6-6	TRBJ2-2	-	-	TGTGCCAGCAGTCGCGGCATGGACAGACCAAACACCGGGGAGCTGTTTTTT	CASSRGMDRPNTGELFF
TRBV5-1	TRBJ2-1	TRBD2	-	TGCGCCAGCAGCTTGGACCGGGCGGGAGGGTACAATGAGCAGTTCTTC	CASSLDRAGGYNEQFF
TRBV15	TRBJ1-5	TRBD1	few	TGTGCCACCAGCTCTCACAGGGGTAGCAATCAGCCCCAGCATTTT	CATSSHRGSNQPQHF
TRBV6-1	TRBJ1-2	-	-	TGTGCCAGCAGTGGAGACCAAAGAGGGCAGAACCTCTTAGGCTATGGCTACACCTTC	CASSGDQRGQNLLGYGYTF
TRBV2	TRBJ1-1	TRBD1	-	TGTGCCAGCGGGGCTAGACAGGGATGGACTGAAGCTTTCTTT	CASGARQGWTEAFF
TRBV5-1	TRBJ2-7	-	-	TGCGCCAGCAGCTTGGCAGGGCAGGAAGCCGAGCAGTACTTC	CASSLAGQEAEQYF
TRBV15	TRBJ2-7	-	-	TGTGCCACCAGCAGGGTAGGGGGGGGGAGCTCCTACGAGCAGTACTTC	CATSRVGGGSSYEQYF
TRBV29-1	TRBJ1-5	TRBD1	-	TGCAGCATCGGACAGGGACTCAATCAGCCCCAGCATTTT	CSIGQGLNQPQHF
TRBV7-2	TRBJ2-5	TRBD2	-	TGTGCCAGCAGTCCAAGTCTAGCGGGAGGAGGGACCCAGTACTTC	CASSPSLAGGGTQYF
TRBV11-3	TRBJ2-3	-	-	TGTGCCAGCAGCTTCAGTGCCACAGATACGCAGTATTTT	CASSFSATDTQYF
TRBV19	TRBJ1-1	-	-	TGTGCCAGTAGTATGAGACTAACGGGGGGAGAAGCTTTCTTT	CASSMRLTGGEAFF
TRBV7-3	TRBJ2-5	-	-	TGTGCCAGCAGCTTAAGATCCGGGGTTGCGGGGGAGACCCAGTACTTC	CASSLRSGVAGETQYF
TRBV28	TRBJ2-3	-	-	TGTGCCAGCGCCCCCCTGGGGCTTACGCAGTATTTT	CASAPLGLTQYF
TRBV29-1	TRBJ1-2	TRBD1	-	TGCAGCGTAGCTACAGGGGGCAGCTGGAGCTATGGCTACACCTTC	CSVATGGSWSYGYTF
TRBV13	TRBJ2-5	TRBD1	-	TGTGCCAGCAGCTTTCGACAGGCAGGGGGCCAAGAGACCCAGTACTTC	CASSFRQAGGQETQYF
TRBV11-3	TRBJ1-5	TRBD1	-	TGTGCCAGCAGCACAGGGGGAGGTCAGCCCCAGCATTTT	CASSTGGGQPQHF
TRBV5-1	TRBJ2-1	TRBD2	-	TGCGCCAGCAGCTTGGTGACTAGCGGGTTCAATGAGCAGTTCTTC	CASSLVTSGFNEQFF
TRBV6-2/TRBV6-3	TRBJ2-3	TRBD2	-	TGTGCCAGCAGCGTTTCGGGTGGCGGGAGTCACGCAGATACGCAGTATTTT	CASSVSGGGSHADTQYF
TRBV5-1	TRBJ2-7	-	-	TGCGCCAGCAGCTTGCCCGGACAGAATGCCTACGAGCAGTACTTC	CASSLPGQNAYEQYF
TRBV7-9	TRBJ2-5	TRBD2	-	TGTGCCAGCAGCGTGGGACTAGCGGGAGTTAAGACCCAGTACTTC	CASSVGLAGVKTQYF
TRBV6-1	TRBJ2-4	-	-	TGTGCCAGCAGTGAATACGGGACATATGGAGCCAAAAACATTCAGTACTTC	CASSEYGTYGAKNIQYF
TRBV11-3	TRBJ2-2	-	-	TGTGCCAGCAGCTTAGCGGTCGGGGAGCTGTTTTTT	CASSLAVGELFF
TRBV10-1	TRBJ2-1	TRBD2	-	TGCGCCAGCAGTGAGTGGATAGCGGGGGTCTCCTACAATGAGCAGTTCTTC	CASSEWIAGVSYNEQFF
TRBV12-3/TRBV12-4	TRBJ1-6	-	few	TGTGCCAGCAGTCGTTATTCACCCCTCCACTTT	CASSRYSPLHF
TRBV29-1	TRBJ1-1	TRBD1	-	TGCAGCGTTCGACAGGGAGGAAACACTGAAGCTTTCTTT	CSVRQGGNTEAFF
TRBV4-1	TRBJ2-5	-	-	TGCGCCAGCAGCCAAGCGGTGCGGCGGCAAGAGACCCAGTACTTC	CASSQAVRRQETQYF
TRBV5-1	TRBJ1-5	-	-	TGCGCCAGCAGCTTGGGGGGCGGCAATCAGCCCCAGCATTTT	CASSLGGGNQPQHF
TRBV20-1	TRBJ2-5	-	once	TGCAGTGCTAGTAGAGCAATCCAAGAGACCCAGTACTTC	CSASRAIQETQYF
TRBV27	TRBJ1-6	-	once	TGTGCCAGCAGTCTAGGATACTATAATTCACCCCTCCACTTT	CASSLGYYNSPLHF
TRBV18	TRBJ1-1	-	-	TGTGCCAGCTCCCCCCAGCGAGTCCTTACGACTGAAGCTTTCTTT	CASSPQRVLTTEAFF
TRBV7-8	TRBJ2-4	TRBD1	-	TGTGCCAGCAGCTCCTCAGGGGGCAGAGCCAAAAACATTCAGTACTTC	CASSSSGGRAKNIQYF
TRBV28	TRBJ2-7	TRBD1	-	TGTGCCAGCAGTCCCCGACAGGGCTTCAACGAGCAGTACTTC	CASSPRQGFNEQYF
TRBV10-3	TRBJ2-1	-	-	TGTGCCATCAGTTTCCCAACGATCCGAGGCCCAGCGGAGCAGTTCTTC	CAISFPTIRGPAEQFF
TRBV29-1	TRBJ2-3	-	-	TGCAGCGTTGAAGAGGGGGCGTCTAGCACAGATACGCAGTATTTT	CSVEEGASSTDTQYF
TRBV10-1	TRBJ1-5	-	-	TGCGCCAGCAGAACAGACAGACCCTTCAATCAGCCCCAGCATTTT	CASRTDRPFNQPQHF
TRBV10-3	TRBJ2-7	-	-	TGTGCCATCAGTGAGCCTTATATCCGGGTGGGCGAGCAGTACTTC	CAISEPYIRVGEQYF
TRBV7-9	TRBJ2-3	-	-	TGTGCCAGCAGCTTATTGGTAGGGGGTCCTACAGATACGCAGTATTTT	CASSLLVGGPTDTQYF
TRBV10-2	TRBJ2-2	-	-	TGCGCCAGCAGTGAGAGCTCCTACGCCGGGGACACCGGGGAGCTGTTTTTT	CASSESSYAGDTGELFF
TRBV7-8	TRBJ2-3	TRBD2	-	TGTGCCAGCAGCTTAGCCGGACTAGCGCCTAGCACAGATACGCAGTATTTT	CASSLAGLAPSTDTQYF
TRBV7-2	TRBJ2-1	-	-	TGTGCCAGCAGCTTAGGACACCTTATGCTCTACAATGAGCAGTTCTTC	CASSLGHLMLYNEQFF
TRBV7-6	TRBJ1-4	-	-	TGTGCCAGCACCCTAGGGGGGGGCTCTAATGAAAAACTGTTTTTT	CASTLGGGSNEKLFF
TRBV6-2/TRBV6-3	TRBJ2-7	TRBD2	-	TGTGCCAGCAGCCCCCCGCCGGCGGGAGGCCCCTACGAGCAGTACTTC	CASSPPPAGGPYEQYF
TRBV11-2	TRBJ1-6	-	-	TGTGCCAGCAGCTTTATGACAGCCAATTCACCCCTCCACTTT	CASSFMTANSPLHF